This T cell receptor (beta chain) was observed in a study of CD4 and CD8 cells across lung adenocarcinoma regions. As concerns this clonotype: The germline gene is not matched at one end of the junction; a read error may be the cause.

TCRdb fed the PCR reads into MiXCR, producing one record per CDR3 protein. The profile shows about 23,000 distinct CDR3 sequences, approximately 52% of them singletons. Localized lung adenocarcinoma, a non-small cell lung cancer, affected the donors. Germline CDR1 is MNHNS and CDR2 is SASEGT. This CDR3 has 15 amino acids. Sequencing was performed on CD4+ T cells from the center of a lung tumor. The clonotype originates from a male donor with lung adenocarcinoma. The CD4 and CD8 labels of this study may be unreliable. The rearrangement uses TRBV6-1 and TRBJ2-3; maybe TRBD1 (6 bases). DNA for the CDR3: TGTGCCAGCAGTCCGGGGCAGGGGCACAAAAACACTCAGTACTTT. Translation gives CASSPGQGHKNTQYF.